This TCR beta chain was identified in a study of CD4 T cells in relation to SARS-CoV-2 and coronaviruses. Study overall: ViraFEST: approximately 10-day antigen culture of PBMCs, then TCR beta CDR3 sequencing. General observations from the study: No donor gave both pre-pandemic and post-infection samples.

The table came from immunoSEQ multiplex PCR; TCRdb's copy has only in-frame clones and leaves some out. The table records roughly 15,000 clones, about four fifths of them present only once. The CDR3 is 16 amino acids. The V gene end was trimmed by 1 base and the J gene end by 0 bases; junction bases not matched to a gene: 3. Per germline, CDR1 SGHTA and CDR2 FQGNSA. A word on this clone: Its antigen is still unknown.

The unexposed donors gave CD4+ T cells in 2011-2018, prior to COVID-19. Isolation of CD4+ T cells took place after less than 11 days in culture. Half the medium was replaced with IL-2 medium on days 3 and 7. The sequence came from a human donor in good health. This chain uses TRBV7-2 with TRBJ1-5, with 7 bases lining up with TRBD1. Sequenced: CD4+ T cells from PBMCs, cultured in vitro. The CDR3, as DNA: TGTGCCAGCAGCTTAGTAGGGGGCCATAGCAATCAGCCCCAGCATTTT. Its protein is CASSLVGGHSNQPQHF. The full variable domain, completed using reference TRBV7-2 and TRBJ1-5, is GAGVSQSPSNKVTEKGKDVELRCDPISGHTALYWYRQSLGQGLEFLIYFQGNSAPDKSGLPSDRFSAERTGGSVSTLTIQRTQQEDSAVYLCASSLVGGHSNQPQHFGDGTRLSIL.